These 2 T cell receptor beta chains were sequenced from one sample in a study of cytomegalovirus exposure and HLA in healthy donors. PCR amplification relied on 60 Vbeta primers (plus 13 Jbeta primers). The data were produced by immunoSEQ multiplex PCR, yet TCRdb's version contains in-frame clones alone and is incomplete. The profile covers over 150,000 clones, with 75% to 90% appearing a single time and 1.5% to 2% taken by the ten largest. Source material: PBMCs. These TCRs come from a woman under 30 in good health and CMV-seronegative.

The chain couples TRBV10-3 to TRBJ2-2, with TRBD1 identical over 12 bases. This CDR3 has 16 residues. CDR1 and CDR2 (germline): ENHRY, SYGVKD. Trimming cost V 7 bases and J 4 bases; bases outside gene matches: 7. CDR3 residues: CAITRDRGHGTGELFF. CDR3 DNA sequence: TGTGCCATCACCCGGGACAGGGGGCATGGCACCGGGGAGCTGTTTTTT.

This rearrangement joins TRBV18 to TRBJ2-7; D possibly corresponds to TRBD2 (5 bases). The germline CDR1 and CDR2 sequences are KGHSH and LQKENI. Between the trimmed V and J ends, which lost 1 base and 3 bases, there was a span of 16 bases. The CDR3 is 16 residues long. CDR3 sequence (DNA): TGTGCCAGCTCACCACGTAACGGGATCTCAATCTACGAGCAGTACTTC. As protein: CASSPRNGISIYEQYF.